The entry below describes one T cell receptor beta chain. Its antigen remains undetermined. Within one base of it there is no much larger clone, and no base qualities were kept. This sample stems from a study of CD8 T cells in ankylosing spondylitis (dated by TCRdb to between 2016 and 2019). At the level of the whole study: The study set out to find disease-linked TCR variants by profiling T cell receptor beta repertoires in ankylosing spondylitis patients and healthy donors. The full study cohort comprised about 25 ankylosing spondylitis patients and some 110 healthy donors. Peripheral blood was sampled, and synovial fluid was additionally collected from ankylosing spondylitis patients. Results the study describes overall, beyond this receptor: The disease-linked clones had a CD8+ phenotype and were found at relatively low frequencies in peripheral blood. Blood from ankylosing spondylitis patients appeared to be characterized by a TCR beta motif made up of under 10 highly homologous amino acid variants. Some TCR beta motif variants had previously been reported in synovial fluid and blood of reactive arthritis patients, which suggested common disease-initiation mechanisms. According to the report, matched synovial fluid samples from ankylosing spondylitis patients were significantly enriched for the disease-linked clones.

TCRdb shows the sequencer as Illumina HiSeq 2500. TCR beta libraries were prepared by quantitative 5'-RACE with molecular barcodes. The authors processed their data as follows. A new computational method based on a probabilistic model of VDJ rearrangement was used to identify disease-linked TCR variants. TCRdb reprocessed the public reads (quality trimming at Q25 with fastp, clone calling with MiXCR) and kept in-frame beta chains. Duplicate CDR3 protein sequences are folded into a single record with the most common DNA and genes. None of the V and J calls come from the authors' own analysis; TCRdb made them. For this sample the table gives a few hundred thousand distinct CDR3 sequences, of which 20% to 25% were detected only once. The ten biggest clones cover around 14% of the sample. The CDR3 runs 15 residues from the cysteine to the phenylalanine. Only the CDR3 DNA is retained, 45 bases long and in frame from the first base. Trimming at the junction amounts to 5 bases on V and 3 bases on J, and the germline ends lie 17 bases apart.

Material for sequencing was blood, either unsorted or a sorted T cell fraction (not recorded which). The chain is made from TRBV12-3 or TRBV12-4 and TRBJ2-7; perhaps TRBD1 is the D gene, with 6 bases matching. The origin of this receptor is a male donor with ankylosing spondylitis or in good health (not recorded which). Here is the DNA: TGTGCCAGCAGTCCACCTGACAGGCCCTACTACGAGCAGTACTTC. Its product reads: CASSPPDRPYYEQYF.